This note documents a single T cell receptor (beta chain) sequence. The antigen it binds to is not known. No much larger clonotype is one base removed from it; base qualities were not supplied. The cohort comprised fewer than 750 healthy bone marrow donors. Cohort members were all nominally healthy when sampled, although unrecorded immune exposures were likely present. The donor was CMV seronegative and was included in the group of approximately 350 seronegative cohort members. Every donor gave a peripheral blood sample, and the peripheral blood mononuclear cells from that sample were used for TCR beta sequencing. The Qiagen DNeasy Blood Extraction Kit was used to extract genomic DNA from the blood cell samples. These data come from a study of cytomegalovirus exposure and HLA in healthy donors listed by TCRdb under 2017. At the level of the whole study: An earlier analysis of around 600 of the donors reported about 250 Gb of sequence data and some 120 million unique TCR beta sequences from about 200 million T cells. An early release covering about 600 HLA-typed donors comprised about 290 gigabases of sequencing data and approximately 85 million unique TCR sequences. The genetic ancestry cluster associated with self-reported Caucasian donors included about 81% of the approximately 400 genotyped donors. The study was designed to test whether signatures of past pathogen exposure could be identified by cataloging public T cell receptors. Using immunosequencing, the study profiled T cell repertoires from approximately 700 subjects and related those repertoires to cytomegalovirus serostatus. A separate validation cohort of 90 to 150 different subjects was used in addition to the approximately 700-subject first cohort. The study combined high-throughput TCR immunosequencing, statistical association of individual TCRs with disease status, and machine learning to predict cytomegalovirus infection status. To study patterns of TCR occurrence, a later analysis re-analyzed previously published TCR beta repertoires from several hundred donors and added high-resolution HLA genotyping. Rather than using new phenotypic data, the later analysis identified candidate immune exposures from TCR beta sequences and from how often those sequences occurred across donors. An earlier analysis of 500 to 650 of the donors applied high-throughput TCR beta sequencing to assess whether each TCR beta V gene segment acted as functional or pseudogenic. Alongside the repertoire data, information on donor age, sex, ethnicity and CMV serostatus was compiled. In a later genetic analysis, genome-wide SNP genotypes for about three fifths of the 666 donors were used, and that subset was treated as a discovery cohort. All discovery cohort repertoires had been generated using a single sequencing platform. Class I and class II HLA loci were covered by the typing at four-digit resolution. The number of donors typed differed by locus, with 629-630 for A, B, C, DRB1 and DQB1, around 560 for DQA1, 600 to 610 for DPA1, and some 450 for DPB1. About 5 DR-DQ haplotypes were handled as single units for association and clustering, since linkage in the cohort was strong. Among around 400 genotyped donors of the cohort, an average of roughly 240,000 unique TCR beta nucleotide sequences were sequenced per donor, roughly 20% of them non-productive. Overall study outcomes, separate from this receptor: In a later analysis, 16,951 TCR beta sequences were associated with specific HLA alleles at a false discovery rate of 0.05. In the study, roughly 160 TCR beta chains were listed as associated with cytomegalovirus. A further reported finding was that TCR beta sequences accurately predicted the HLA-A and HLA-B alleles for most subjects in the first cohort. In this cohort, only TCR beta chains were sequenced, and detectable features were limited by the absence of alpha or paired-chain data. In vitro tests confirmed that a few of the cytomegalovirus-associated TCR beta chains recognize cytomegalovirus antigens. CMV serostatus was the only immune exposure information available for the cohort. While some public TCRs were present in many individuals, most TCR sequences turned up only very rarely across donors. Several of the top co-occurrence clusters appeared to be linked to parvovirus B19, influenza, CMV and Epstein-Barr virus, according to a later analysis. A group of highly shared sequence variants was considered likely to be a technical artifact of the sequencing pipeline. Roughly uniform sequencing depth across donors was assumed in presence/absence analyses, although this assumption may not hold. The authors suggested that the approach could potentially be extended to other disease states and immunological phenotypes. The classifier was reported to diagnose cytomegalovirus status with high specificity and sensitivity in both the original cohort and the validation cohort. In an earlier analysis of several hundred of the donors, most TCR beta V segments were observed in productive rearrangements about 87% or about 30% of the time, broadly matching IMGT annotations. Some IMGT-functional V segments, including TRBV6-2 and TRBV6-3, could not be told apart with the 87-base-pair reads, so those segments were excluded. Correlated functional status among segregating V segments might be attributable to linkage disequilibrium, but an unknown experimental factor could not be ruled out. A later analysis found that HLA-associated TCR beta chains were more clonally expanded and had lower generation probabilities than equally common non-associated chains. According to a later genetic analysis, donors in an Asian-associated ancestry cluster had fewer N-insertions in productive TCRs than the approximately 700-donor mean. When HLA alleles, especially DR and DQ, strongly co-occurred, TCR associations were difficult to assign to individual alleles. In a later analysis, most CMV-associated TCR beta chains were found to appear HLA-restricted, with HLA associations seemingly driven largely by CMV exposure. The earlier analysis of approximately 540 of the donors excluded 15 to 20 rarely observed V segments, including chromosome 9 orphons, because counts were too low. HLA typing was unavailable for some donors at each locus, so association tests used only the typed subset. According to a later analysis, TCR association rates differed among HLA loci, with DRB1 alleles showing the most associated TCRs and HLA-C alleles showing the fewest. An association between a missense DCLRE1C variant and V-gene and J-gene trimming of TCR beta chains was found in a later genetic analysis and replicated in an independent cohort.

The receptor library was made with the immunoSEQ multiplex PCR assay. For the multiplex PCR, a mixture combining 60 forward primers for TCR Vbeta segments and 13 reverse primers for TCR Jbeta segments was used. Amplification of the CDR3 region of rearranged TCR beta genes was performed with a multiplex PCR assay on genomic DNA. On the Illumina HiSeq System, the amplified TCR beta libraries were sequenced as 87-base-pair reads. On the authors' methods: Across the roughly 670 repertoires, a later analysis counted 80 million or so unique TCR beta chains, some 11 million of which were shared by at least two donors. Raw reads were error-corrected and collapsed into unique sequences by a nearest-neighbor algorithm in which closely related sequences were merged to remove PCR and sequencing errors. CDR3 sequences were aligned to IMGT reference sequences to assign V, D and J gene segments. For a sequence to be retained, a match of at least six nucleotides was required to both a V gene segment and a J gene segment. A rearrangement counted as productive if the CDR3 had no stop codons and remained in frame with V and J, and every other rearrangement counted as non-productive. CDR3 was defined by IMGT convention, running from the second conserved V-encoded cysteine to the conserved J-encoded phenylalanine. In an earlier analysis of around 640 of the donors, sequences lacking an unambiguous match to a single V gene segment were excluded. In an earlier analysis of several hundred of the donors, V segments were called functional above 56.7% productive rearrangements and were called segregating when the between-donor standard deviation exceeded 5%. To diagnose cytomegalovirus status from the catalog of TCR beta chain sequences, a statistical classification framework was built. In a later analysis, TCR nucleotide sequences were compared against IMGT/GENE-DB human TR gene sequences so that V and J genes could be assigned. The TCRdist pipeline was used in a later analysis to assign CDR3 sequences and most-parsimonious VDJ recombination scenarios. In a later analysis, each TCR beta chain was defined by its CDR3 amino acid sequence together with its V-gene family, and reads without a unique V-gene family were excluded. A later analysis removed 500 to 600 highly shared, low-generation-probability nucleotide sequences to deal with suspected cross-contamination and a sequencing artifact. In a later analysis, a clonal expansion index for each public chain was calculated from normalized within-repertoire ranks of inferred template counts. In a later analysis, generation probabilities were computed with a VDJ recombination model fitted to out-of-frame rearrangements, and the resulting probabilities were checked against IGoR. Hypergeometric tests were used in a later analysis to score TCR-TCR, TCR-HLA and TCR-CMV co-occurrence, with a repertoire-size bias correction applied to the TCR pairs. False discovery rates were estimated in a later analysis by permuting HLA or CMV assignments 20 times. A later analysis grouped co-occurring TCRs with DBSCAN, adding TCRdist sequence similarity when clustering within HLA-allele-positive subsets. Repertoires with fewer than 30,000 or more than 120,000 public chains, plus five repertoires with anomalous nucleotide sharing, were excluded from co-occurrence clustering. This is the immuneACCESS table as TCRdb keeps it, with only in-frame sequences that have V and J called. A part of the clones is gone; compared with another copy, unresolved V genes explain less than half, and the rest is unexplained. Clone size and V and J calls were adopted from that table, with D and trimming inferred from the DNA. Across this sample there are around 150,000 clones, with around 57% seen only once. About 1.7% of the sample goes to the ten largest clones.

Its CDR3 holds 15 amino acids, cysteine through phenylalanine. CDR3 DNA only is kept here, 45 bases in frame from base 1. Trimming removed 5 bases from V and 4 bases from J; the gene matches leave 11 bases unexplained. CDR1 and CDR2, per the germline V gene, are SGHRS and YFSETQ. The chain is encoded by TRBV5-1 joined to TRBJ1-1, with 7 bases aligning to TRBD1. The clonotype was recovered from a male donor in good health and CMV-seronegative. The sequenced sample consisted of PBMCs. The sequenced DNA is TGCGCCAGCAGTTCGAGCAGGGGGTGGACCACTGAAGCTTTCTTT. Its coded protein is CASSSSRGWTTEAFF.